This is a list of T cell receptor beta chains from one sample in a study of blood T cell repertoires in COVID-19. Some clones are missing from TCRdb's copy, which holds only in-frame ones; the method was immunoSEQ multiplex PCR. The table includes tens of thousands of clones, more than 75% detected once. The sequencing sample was made of peripheral blood. The receptor source for this set is a man between 60 and 70 years old with acute or convalescent COVID-19. Both conserved end residues are part of each CDR3. Fields, in order: D gene, clone size, J gene, V gene, CDR3 protein, CDR3 DNA. D genes are given only for firm matches. Not all rows give a size; the values are once, few, many and, for expanded clones, a class.

TRBD1 | . | TRBJ2-1 | TRBV30 | CAWSRDRRGNEQFF | TGTGCCTGGTCCCGGGACAGACGAGGCAATGAGCAGTTCTTC
. | . | TRBJ1-3 | TRBV6-5 | CASSTAGGEEYF | TGTGCCAGCAGCACCGCCGGGGGGGAGGAGTATTTT
. | . | TRBJ1-2 | TRBV5-1 | CASSSTTVFYGYTF | TGCGCCAGCAGCTCTACGACAGTTTTCTATGGCTACACCTTC
TRBD1 | once | TRBJ1-1 | TRBV4-1 | CASSQDRGGTGPGTEAFF | TGCGCCAGCAGCCAAGACAGGGGGGGGACAGGCCCGGGTACTGAAGCTTTCTTT
. | . | TRBJ2-1 | TRBV2 | CASSGLYSIF | TGTGCCAGCTCCGGGTTATACTCGATCTTC
. | . | TRBJ1-2 | TRBV24-1 | CATSDNRVLGYTF | TGTGCCACCAGTGATAACAGGGTTTTGGGCTACACCTTC
. | . | TRBJ1-1 | TRBV5-8 | CASSFEGGYTEAFF | TGTGCCAGCAGCTTTGAGGGCGGGTATACTGAAGCTTTCTTT
. | . | TRBJ2-7 | TRBV5-8 | CASSLGTGTYEQYF | TGTGCCAGCAGCTTGGGGACCGGGACCTACGAGCAGTACTTC
. | . | TRBJ2-2 | TRBV5-6 | CASSLRRAGELFF | TGTGCCAGCAGCTTGCGGAGGGCCGGGGAGCTGTTTTTT
. | once | TRBJ1-2 | TRBV7-2 | CASSLGPQGFNYGYTF | TGTGCCAGCAGCTTAGGGCCACAGGGATTCAACTATGGCTACACCTTC
TRBD2 | once | TRBJ2-7 | TRBV7-9 | CASSLAAGGRTYEQYF | TGTGCCAGCAGCTTAGCAGCGGGGGGACGGACCTACGAGCAGTACTTC
TRBD1 | once | TRBJ1-1 | TRBV19 | CASNIFRRTGEAFF | TGTGCCAGTAATATCTTCCGCCGGACAGGTGAAGCTTTCTTT
TRBD2 | . | TRBJ2-1 | TRBV7-3 | CASSPEGLAGATNEQFF | TGTGCCAGCAGCCCAGAGGGACTAGCGGGGGCCACCAATGAGCAGTTCTTC
. | . | TRBJ1-3 | TRBV18 | CASSPLRDDSGNTIYF | TGTGCCAGCTCACCCCTCAGGGATGACTCTGGAAACACCATATATTTT
TRBD1 | . | TRBJ2-3 | TRBV2 | CASIQGSTQYF | TGTGCCAGCATACAGGGGAGTACGCAGTATTTT
. | . | TRBJ1-5 | TRBV15 | CATSVTGQPQHF | TGTGCCACCAGCGTAACAGGTCAGCCCCAGCATTTT
. | . | TRBJ1-5 | TRBV7-2 | CASSLGQFKLPGQPQHF | TGTGCCAGCAGCTTAGGGCAGTTTAAGCTCCCAGGGCAGCCCCAGCATTTT
TRBD1 | . | TRBJ2-7 | TRBV5-5 | CASSSGDRGMLSYEQYF | TGTGCCAGCAGCAGTGGTGACAGGGGGATGCTCTCCTACGAGCAGTACTTC
TRBD2 | . | TRBJ2-3 | TRBV5-1 | CASSLGASGGADTQYF | TGCGCCAGCAGCTTGGGGGCTAGCGGGGGGGCAGATACGCAGTATTTT
. | . | TRBJ1-1 | TRBV5-1 | CASSLIGGTEAFF | TGCGCCAGCAGTCTAATTGGGGGGACTGAAGCTTTCTTT
. | . | TRBJ1-1 | TRBV6-5 | CASMRGEGRAFF | TGTGCCAGCATGAGGGGGGAGGGGCGGGCTTTCTTT
. | few | TRBJ1-2 | TRBV9 | CASSVGGGSYGYTF | TGTGCCAGCAGCGTAGGCGGGGGGTCCTATGGCTACACCTTC
. | . | TRBJ1-1 | TRBV25-1 | CASSEGLGTEAFF | TGTGCCAGCAGTGAAGGACTTGGGACTGAAGCTTTCTTT
TRBD1 | . | TRBJ1-1 | TRBV4-1 | CASSQARTGLNTEAFF | TGCGCCAGCAGCCAGGCCCGGACAGGACTGAACACTGAAGCTTTCTTT
TRBD1 | once | TRBJ2-2 | TRBV19 | CASSIGPQGVYTGELFF | TGTGCCAGTAGTATTGGTCCCCAGGGGGTATACACCGGGGAGCTGTTTTTT
. | . | TRBJ1-3 | TRBV7-9 | CASRSEGNTIYF | TGTGCCAGCAGGTCTGAGGGAAACACCATATATTTT
TRBD2 | . | TRBJ2-1 | TRBV6-5 | CASSYGGTSVWHEQFF | TGTGCCAGCAGTTACGGAGGGACTAGCGTTTGGCATGAGCAGTTCTTC
. | . | TRBJ1-1 | TRBV2 | CASSRNTEAFF | TGTGCCAGCAGCAGGAACACTGAAGCTTTCTTT
. | . | TRBJ2-7 | TRBV18 | CASSPPSLSSSYEQYF | TGTGCCAGCTCACCACCATCCTTATCGAGCTCCTACGAGCAGTACTTC
TRBD2 | . | TRBJ2-5 | TRBV12-3/TRBV12-4 | CASRLGLVGTQYF | TGTGCCAGCAGGCTCGGACTAGTGGGGACCCAGTACTTC
TRBD1 | . | TRBJ1-5 | TRBV6-5 | CASSRLTGGNQPQHF | TGTGCCAGCAGCCGCCTGACAGGGGGCAATCAGCCCCAGCATTTT
TRBD2 | . | TRBJ2-7 | TRBV6-5 | CASTGLAAPWEQYF | TGTGCCAGCACTGGACTAGCGGCCCCCTGGGAGCAGTACTTC
. | . | TRBJ1-1 | TRBV18 | CASSPGAQPNTEAFF | TGTGCCAGCTCACCAGGGGCCCAACCGAACACTGAAGCTTTCTTT
. | . | TRBJ1-1 | TRBV5-1 | CASSPPGFQAFF | TGCGCCAGCAGCCCGCCCGGGTTCCAAGCTTTCTTT
. | . | TRBJ1-1 | TRBV18 | CASSQGGNTEAFF | TGTGCCAGCTCACAAGGGGGGAACACTGAAGCTTTCTTT
TRBD1 | . | TRBJ2-2 | TRBV24-1 | CATRTGGFTGELFF | TGTGCCACCCGAACAGGGGGCTTTACCGGGGAGCTGTTTTTT
TRBD1 | once | TRBJ1-5 | TRBV6-2/TRBV6-3 | CASSPGQGRYSNQPQHF | TGTGCCAGCAGTCCGGGACAGGGGCGATATAGCAATCAGCCCCAGCATTTT
. | . | TRBJ1-5 | TRBV3-1/TRBV3-2 | CASSQDDQPQHF | TGTGCCAGCAGCCAAGACGATCAGCCCCAGCATTTT
. | . | TRBJ2-1 | TRBV7-3 | CASSLGLGEQFF | TGTGCCAGCAGCTTAGGACTCGGGGAGCAGTTCTTC
. | . | TRBJ2-5 | TRBV18 | CASSPRGETQYF | TGTGCCAGCTCACCACGAGGTGAGACCCAGTACTTC
TRBD1 | . | TRBJ1-2 | TRBV24-1 | CATSGSAGTGGGYTF | TGTGCCACCAGTGGATCCGCCGGGACAGGGGGTGGCTACACCTTC
. | . | TRBJ2-7 | TRBV24-1 | CATSDDTPGSYEQYF | TGTGCCACCAGTGACGACACCCCCGGCTCCTACGAGCAGTACTTC
. | many | TRBJ1-5 | TRBV6-5 | CATSLHGSNQPQHF | TGTGCCACCTCACTCCACGGGAGCAATCAGCCCCAGCATTTT
TRBD2 | . | TRBJ2-1 | TRBV7-8 | CASSQTGGPYNEQFF | TGTGCCAGCAGCCAAACGGGGGGGCCCTACAATGAGCAGTTCTTC
. | . | TRBJ1-1 | TRBV4-2 | CASSDQFAQGNTEAFF | TGTGCCAGCAGCGACCAGTTTGCACAGGGGAACACTGAAGCTTTCTTT